This T cell receptor beta chain was profiled in a study of blood T cell repertoires in COVID-19. Study summary: Some COVID-19 samples were acute and others convalescent; all came from the United States, Italy and Spain. In each case, the material was cDNA or gDNA derived from T cells, B-cell-depleted T cells, or PBMCs.

Profiling relied on immunoSEQ multiplex PCR, and the TCRdb table lists in-frame clones only, not all of them. The data contain around 370,000 clones, under 95% of them singletons. This CDR3 region has 20 residues. V lost 0 bases and J lost 0; bases outside the gene matches: 12. Germline lookup yields CDR1 SGHTS and CDR2 YDEGEE. The genes are TRBV5-8 and TRBJ2-1; 10 bases agree with TRBD2. Sequencing was carried out using peripheral blood. This receptor was obtained from a woman aged 18-35 years who had recovered from COVID-19. In DNA form, the CDR3 reads TGTGCCAGCAGCTTGGGCGGGGGTAGCGGGAGGCCGAGCTCCTACAATGAGCAGTTCTTC. Amino acids: CASSLGGGSGRPSSYNEQFF.